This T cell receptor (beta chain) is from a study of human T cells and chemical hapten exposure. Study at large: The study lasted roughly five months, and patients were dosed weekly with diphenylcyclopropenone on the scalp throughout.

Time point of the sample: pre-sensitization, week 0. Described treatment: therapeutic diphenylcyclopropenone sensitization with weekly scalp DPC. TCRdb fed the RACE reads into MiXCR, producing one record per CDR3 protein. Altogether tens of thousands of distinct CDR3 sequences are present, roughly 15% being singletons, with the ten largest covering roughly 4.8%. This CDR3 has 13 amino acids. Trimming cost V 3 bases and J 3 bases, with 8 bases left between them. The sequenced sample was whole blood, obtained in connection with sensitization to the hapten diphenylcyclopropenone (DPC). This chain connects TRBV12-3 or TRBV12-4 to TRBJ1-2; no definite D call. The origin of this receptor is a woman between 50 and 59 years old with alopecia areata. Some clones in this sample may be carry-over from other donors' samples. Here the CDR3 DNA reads TGTGCCAGCAGTTTCCGAGGAGACTATGGCTACACCTTC. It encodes CASSFRGDYGYTF.